These T cell receptor beta chains were read from a single sample in a study of vaccination effects on CD4 cells after COVID-19. TCRdb keeps only in-frame clones here, not all; method: immunoSEQ multiplex PCR. The data show some 47,000 clones, with 55% to 75% seen just once and 6.5% to 8.5% held by the top ten. No cognate antigen is known for these TCRs. This sample comprised CD4+ T cells from PBMCs cultured without peptide, obtained after COVID-19 vaccination. The receptors come from a human donor who received a COVID-19 vaccine. Both conserved end residues are part of each CDR3. The D gene is left open where the match is weak. Clone size is not always given. Where it is, it says once, few, many or a class for expanded clones.

clone_size	d_call	j_call	v_call	cdr3_aa	cdr3_nt
.	.	TRBJ1-2	TRBV6-5	CASNGGSGPYGYTF	TGTGCCAGCAATGGGGGGTCAGGTCCCTATGGCTACACCTTC
.	.	TRBJ1-5	TRBV19	CASSSIGGGNQPQHF	TGTGCCAGTAGTAGTATTGGGGGTGGCAATCAGCCCCAGCATTTT
.	TRBD2	TRBJ2-1	TRBV29-1	CSVGGLAGDEQFF	TGCAGCGTGGGGGGACTAGCGGGCGATGAGCAGTTCTTC
.	.	TRBJ1-1	TRBV3-1/TRBV3-2	CASSQANTEAFF	TGTGCCAGCAGCCAAGCGAACACTGAAGCTTTCTTT
.	.	TRBJ2-7	TRBV7-8	CASSLEVVGSYEQYF	TGTGCCAGCAGCTTAGAGGTCGTCGGCTCCTACGAGCAGTACTTC
once	TRBD1	TRBJ2-1	TRBV25-1	CASSELGTGGLDEQFF	TGTGCCAGCAGTGAATTGGGGACAGGGGGATTGGATGAGCAGTTCTTC
.	.	TRBJ2-5	TRBV2	CASSVKGRETQYF	TGTGCCAGCAGTGTAAAGGGGAGGGAGACCCAGTACTTC
few	TRBD1	TRBJ1-1	TRBV3-1/TRBV3-2	CASSEQGYFGEAFF	TGTGCCAGCAGCGAACAGGGGTACTTTGGTGAAGCTTTCTTT
once	.	TRBJ2-3	TRBV24-1	CATSPGAGPTDTQYF	TGTGCCACCAGTCCAGGGGCGGGACCCACAGATACGCAGTATTTT
.	.	TRBJ1-5	TRBV5-6	CASSFTGLESNQPQHF	TGTGCCAGCAGCTTTACAGGGCTGGAGAGCAATCAGCCCCAGCATTTT
.	.	TRBJ2-7	TRBV3-1/TRBV3-2	CASSQVGEQYF	TGTGCCAGCAGCCAAGTAGGCGAGCAGTACTTC
.	.	TRBJ1-2	TRBV29-1	CSVYTANYGYTF	TGCAGCGTTTATACAGCTAACTATGGCTACACCTTC
.	.	TRBJ2-5	TRBV2	CASGRGQETQYF	TGTGCCAGCGGGCGGGGACAAGAGACCCAGTACTTC
few	TRBD2	TRBJ2-2	TRBV7-7	CASSKGSGSMAGELFF	TGTGCCAGCAGCAAAGGTAGCGGGAGTATGGCCGGGGAGCTGTTTTTT
.	TRBD1	TRBJ2-7	TRBV11-2	CASSQTGQGSYEQYF	TGTGCCAGCAGCCAAACGGGACAGGGTTCCTACGAGCAGTACTTC
few	.	TRBJ1-2	TRBV24-1	CATSREDYGYTF	TGTGCCACCAGCCGGGAGGACTATGGCTACACCTTC
.	.	TRBJ1-5	TRBV5-5	CASSRSNRGSNQPQHF	TGTGCCAGCAGCCGGTCTAACCGGGGTAGCAATCAGCCCCAGCATTTT
.	.	TRBJ1-1	TRBV9	CASSVDSLMNTEAFF	TGTGCCAGCAGCGTAGATAGCCTGATGAACACTGAAGCTTTCTTT
few	.	TRBJ2-7	TRBV18	CASSPMASPLEQYF	TGTGCCAGCTCACCAATGGCTAGCCCCCTCGAGCAGTACTTC
.	.	TRBJ2-5	TRBV10-3	CAISWQQGQETQYF	TGTGCCATTTCATGGCAACAGGGCCAAGAGACCCAGTACTTC
few	.	TRBJ1-3	TRBV12-3/TRBV12-4	CASSLTGNTIYF	TGTGCCAGCAGTTTAACCGGAAACACCATATATTTT
.	TRBD1	TRBJ2-5	TRBV19	CASMTGDSEETQYF	TGTGCCAGTATGACAGGGGACTCGGAAGAGACCCAGTACTTC
.	.	TRBJ2-3	TRBV2	CASSASGGRTDTQYF	TGTGCCAGCAGTGCCTCGGGGGGCCGCACAGATACGCAGTATTTT
.	.	TRBJ2-7	TRBV20-1	CSARSGFEQYF	TGCAGTGCCCGTTCAGGGTTCGAGCAGTACTTC
.	TRBD1	TRBJ1-1	TRBV5-4	CASSFRDRNTEAFF	TGTGCCAGCAGCTTCCGGGACAGGAACACTGAAGCTTTCTTT
.	.	TRBJ1-5	TRBV6-5	CASSGQNNQPQHF	TGTGCCAGCAGCGGACAGAATAATCAGCCCCAGCATTTT
.	.	TRBJ2-7	TRBV18	CASSPNRLTYEQYF	TGTGCCAGCTCACCGAACAGGTTAACCTACGAGCAGTACTTC
.	.	TRBJ1-1	TRBV2	CASRYTEAFF	TGTGCCAGCAGGTACACTGAAGCTTTCTTT
.	TRBD1	TRBJ2-7	TRBV11-2	CASSVGGQQSYEQYF	TGTGCCAGCAGCGTAGGGGGACAGCAGTCCTACGAGCAGTACTTC
.	.	TRBJ1-5	TRBV30	CAWSVLGNQPQHF	TGTGCCTGGAGTGTACTGGGGAATCAGCCCCAGCATTTT
.	.	TRBJ2-3	TRBV3-1/TRBV3-2	CASSQGTPRVDTQYF	TGTGCCAGCAGCCAAGGGACACCCCGGGTAGATACGCAGTATTTT
.	.	TRBJ2-3	TRBV5-1	CASSLGGTSTDTQYF	TGCGCCAGCAGCTTGGGCGGGACTAGCACAGATACGCAGTATTTT
.	.	TRBJ1-2	TRBV7-9	CASSFPPQGGAYGYTF	TGTGCCAGCAGCTTCCCCCCACAGGGCGGTGCCTATGGCTACACCTTC
.	.	TRBJ2-5	TRBV7-5	CVRSLETQYF	TGTGTCAGAAGCTTGGAGACCCAGTACTTC
.	.	TRBJ2-3	TRBV6-5	CASKMGRHTDTQYF	TGTGCCAGCAAGATGGGGAGGCACACAGATACGCAGTATTTT
few	.	TRBJ2-2	TRBV28	CASEGRAELFF	TGTGCCAGCGAAGGCCGGGCGGAGCTGTTTTTT
.	.	TRBJ1-5	TRBV12-3/TRBV12-4	CASSQQGWQPQHF	TGTGCCAGCAGCCAACAGGGTTGGCAGCCCCAGCATTTT
.	TRBD1	TRBJ2-4	TRBV15	CATSRAGQVSKNIQYF	TGTGCCACCAGCAGAGCGGGACAGGTGTCCAAAAACATTCAGTACTTC
.	.	TRBJ1-1	TRBV7-8	CASSLARPGGTEAFF	TGTGCCAGCAGCTTAGCGAGGCCAGGTGGGACTGAAGCTTTCTTT
few	.	TRBJ1-1	TRBV18	CASSSDGGTEAFF	TGTGCCAGCTCATCGGACGGGGGAACTGAAGCTTTCTTT
.	TRBD2	TRBJ2-5	TRBV7-2	CASRGVWPSGSQETQYF	TGTGCCAGCAGAGGAGTCTGGCCTAGCGGGAGTCAAGAGACCCAGTACTTC
.	TRBD2	TRBJ2-3	TRBV5-1	CASSLGSGTTDTQYF	TGCGCCAGCAGCTTGGGTAGCGGGACCACAGATACGCAGTATTTT
few	.	TRBJ2-1	TRBV6-5	CASRGSVANEQFF	TGTGCCAGCAGGGGGTCGGTGGCTAATGAGCAGTTCTTC
.	.	TRBJ1-1	TRBV7-8	CASSLALSGNEAFF	TGTGCCAGCAGCTTAGCGCTGTCAGGGAATGAAGCTTTCTTT
few	TRBD2	TRBJ2-7	TRBV14	CASSPRLASEQYF	TGTGCCAGCAGCCCGCGACTAGCTAGCGAGCAGTACTTC
.	.	TRBJ2-5	TRBV19	CASSIMAGGETQYF	TGTGCCAGTAGTATAATGGCGGGTGGAGAGACCCAGTACTTC